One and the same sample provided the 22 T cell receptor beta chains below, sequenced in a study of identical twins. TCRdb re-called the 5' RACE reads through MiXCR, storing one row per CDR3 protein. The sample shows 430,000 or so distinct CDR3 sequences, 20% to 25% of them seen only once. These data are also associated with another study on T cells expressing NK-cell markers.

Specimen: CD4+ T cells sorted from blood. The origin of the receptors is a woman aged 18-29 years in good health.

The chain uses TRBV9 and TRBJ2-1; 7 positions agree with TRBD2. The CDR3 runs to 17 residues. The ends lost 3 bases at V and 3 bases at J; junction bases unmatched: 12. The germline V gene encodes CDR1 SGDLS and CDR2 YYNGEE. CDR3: CASSATGGSIHYNEQFF. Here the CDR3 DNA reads TGTGCCAGCAGCGCTACGGGGGGTAGCATCCACTACAATGAGCAGTTCTTC.

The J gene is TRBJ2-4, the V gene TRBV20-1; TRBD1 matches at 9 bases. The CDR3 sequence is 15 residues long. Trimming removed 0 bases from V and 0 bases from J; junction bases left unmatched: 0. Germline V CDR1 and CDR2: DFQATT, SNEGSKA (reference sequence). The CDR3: CSAREQGAAKNIQYF. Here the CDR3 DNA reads TGCAGTGCTAGAGAACAGGGGGCAGCCAAAAACATTCAGTACTTC.

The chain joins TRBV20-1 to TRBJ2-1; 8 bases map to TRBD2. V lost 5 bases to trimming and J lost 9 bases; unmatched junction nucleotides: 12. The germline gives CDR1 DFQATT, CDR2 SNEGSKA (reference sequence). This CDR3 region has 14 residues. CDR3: CSAVVSGGAREQFF. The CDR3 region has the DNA TGCAGTGCTGTAGTGTCGGGGGGGGCACGTGAGCAGTTCTTC.

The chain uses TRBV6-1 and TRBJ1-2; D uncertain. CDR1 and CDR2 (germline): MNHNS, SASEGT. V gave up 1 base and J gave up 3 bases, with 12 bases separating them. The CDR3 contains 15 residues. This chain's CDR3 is CASSEGGASYYGYTF. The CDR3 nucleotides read TGTGCCAGCAGTGAAGGGGGAGCCTCGTACTATGGCTACACCTTC.

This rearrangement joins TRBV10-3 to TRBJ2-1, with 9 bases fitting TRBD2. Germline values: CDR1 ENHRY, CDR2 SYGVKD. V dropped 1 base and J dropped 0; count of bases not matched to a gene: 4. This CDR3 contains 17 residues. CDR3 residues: CAISEWLAGVSYNEQFF. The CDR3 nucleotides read TGTGCCATCAGTGAGTGGTTAGCGGGGGTCTCCTACAATGAGCAGTTCTTC.

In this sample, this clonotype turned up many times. The CDR3 DNA sequence: TGTGCCAGCAGTTTAACGTCGACAGGAGCTTACGAGCAGTACTTC. It translates to CASSLTSTGAYEQYF. This chain connects TRBV28 to TRBJ2-7; D might be TRBD1 (6 bases). CDR3 size: 15 residues. Germline V gene sequence: CDR1 MDHEN, CDR2 SYDVKM. V was shortened by 2 bases and J by 4 bases, with 15 bases between the two germline ends.

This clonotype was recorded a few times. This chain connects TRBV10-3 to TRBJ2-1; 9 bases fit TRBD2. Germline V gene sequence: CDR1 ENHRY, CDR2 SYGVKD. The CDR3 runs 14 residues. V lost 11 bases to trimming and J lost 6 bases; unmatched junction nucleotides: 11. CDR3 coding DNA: TGTGCCGCAGAAAGGGGACTAGCCCCCAATGAGCAGTTCTTC. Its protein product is CAAERGLAPNEQFF.

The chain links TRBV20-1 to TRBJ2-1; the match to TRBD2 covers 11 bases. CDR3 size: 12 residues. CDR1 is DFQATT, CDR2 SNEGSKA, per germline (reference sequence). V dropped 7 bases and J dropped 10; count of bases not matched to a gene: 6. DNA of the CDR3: TGCAGTGATATCCCTAGCGGGAGGGAGCAGTTCTTC. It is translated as CSDIPSGREQFF.

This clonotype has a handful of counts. The CDR3 nucleotides read TGCAGTGCTAGAGTCGCGGGAAGGTTCGACAATGAGCAGTTCTTC. Translating it yields CSARVAGRFDNEQFF. V usage is TRBV20-1 and J usage is TRBJ2-1; perhaps TRBD2 as D (6 bases). V lost 1 base to trimming and J lost 5 bases, with 15 bases between them. This CDR3 is built from 15 residues. Per the germline V gene, CDR1 is DFQATT and CDR2 is SNEGSKA (reference sequence).

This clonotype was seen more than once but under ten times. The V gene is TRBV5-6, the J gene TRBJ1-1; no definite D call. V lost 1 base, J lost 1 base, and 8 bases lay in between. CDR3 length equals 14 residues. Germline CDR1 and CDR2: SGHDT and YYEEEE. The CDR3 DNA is TGTGCCAGCAGCTTGATCGGTCCGAACACTGAAGCTTTCTTT. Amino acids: CASSLIGPNTEAFF.

The CDR3 nucleotides read TGCAGTGGAGGAGACAGGTCCCACAATGAGCAGTTCTTC. This gives the protein CSGGDRSHNEQFF. J is TRBJ2-1 and V is TRBV20-1, with a possible D match to TRBD1 (6 bases). Trimming took off 7 bases at V and 5 bases at J, with 15 bases between the two ends. There are 13 residues in the CDR3. Germline CDR1 reads DFQATT; CDR2 reads SNEGSKA (reference sequence).

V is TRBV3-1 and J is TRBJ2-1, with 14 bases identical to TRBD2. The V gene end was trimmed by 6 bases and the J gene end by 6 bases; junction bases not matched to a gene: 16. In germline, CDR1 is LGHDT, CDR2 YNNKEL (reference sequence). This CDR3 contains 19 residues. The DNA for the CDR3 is TGTGCCAGCAGTTCCCGACTAGCGGGGGGGCCCAAGCTGGTCAATGAGCAGTTCTTC. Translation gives CASSSRLAGGPKLVNEQFF.

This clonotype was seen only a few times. CDR3 DNA sequence: TGTGCCAGCTCTCCTTCGAGAGGCAATGAGCAGTTCTTC. Translation: CASSPSRGNEQFF. The chain is built from TRBV18 and TRBJ2-1; D ambiguous. Trimming left V 6 bases short and J 6 bases short, with 12 bases between. The CDR3 has 13 residues. From germline, CDR1 is KGHSH and CDR2 LQKENI.

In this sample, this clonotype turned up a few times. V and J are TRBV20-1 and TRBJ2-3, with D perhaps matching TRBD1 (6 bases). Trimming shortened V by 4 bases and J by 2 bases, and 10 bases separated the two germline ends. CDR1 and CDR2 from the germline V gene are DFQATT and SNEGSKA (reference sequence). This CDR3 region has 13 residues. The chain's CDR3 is CSAKDSYTDTQYF. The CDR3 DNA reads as TGCAGTGCTAAGGACAGTTACACAGATACGCAGTATTTT.

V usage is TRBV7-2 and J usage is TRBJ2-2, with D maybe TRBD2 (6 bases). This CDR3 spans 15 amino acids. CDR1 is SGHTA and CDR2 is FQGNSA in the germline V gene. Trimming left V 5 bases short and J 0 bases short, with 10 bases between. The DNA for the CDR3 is TGTGCCAGCAGCCAGGGAGGCACGAACACCGGGGAGCTGTTTTTT. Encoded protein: CASSQGGTNTGELFF. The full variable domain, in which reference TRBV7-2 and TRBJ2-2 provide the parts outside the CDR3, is GAGVSQSPSNKVTEKGKDVELRCDPISGHTALYWYRQSLGQGLEFLIYFQGNSAPDKSGLPSDRFSAERTGGSVSTLTIQRTQQEDSAVYLCASSQGGTNTGELFFGEGSRLTVL.

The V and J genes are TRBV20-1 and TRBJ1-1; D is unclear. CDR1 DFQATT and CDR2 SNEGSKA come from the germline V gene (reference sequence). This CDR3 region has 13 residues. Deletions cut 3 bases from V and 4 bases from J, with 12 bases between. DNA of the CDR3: TGCAGTGCTAGGACCAGGTCTGGCACTGAAGCTTTCTTT. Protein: CSARTRSGTEAFF.

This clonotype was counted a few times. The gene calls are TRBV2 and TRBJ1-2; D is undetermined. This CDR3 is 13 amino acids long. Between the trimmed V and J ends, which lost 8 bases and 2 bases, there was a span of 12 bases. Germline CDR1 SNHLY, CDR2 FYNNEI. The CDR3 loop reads CASRGLRNYGYTF. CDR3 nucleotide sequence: TGTGCCAGCCGCGGGCTGCGAAACTATGGCTACACCTTC.

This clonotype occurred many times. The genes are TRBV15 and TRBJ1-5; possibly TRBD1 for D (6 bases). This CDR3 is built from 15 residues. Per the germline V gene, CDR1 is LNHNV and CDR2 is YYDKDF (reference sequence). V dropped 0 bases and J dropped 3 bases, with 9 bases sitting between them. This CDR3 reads CATSRDKGVNQPQHF. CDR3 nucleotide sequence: TGTGCCACCAGCAGAGATAAGGGGGTCAATCAGCCCCAGCATTTT.

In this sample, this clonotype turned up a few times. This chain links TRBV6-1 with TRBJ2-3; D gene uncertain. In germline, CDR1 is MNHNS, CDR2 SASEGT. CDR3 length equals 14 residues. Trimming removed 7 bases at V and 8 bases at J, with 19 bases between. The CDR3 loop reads CASNKGLGLATQYF. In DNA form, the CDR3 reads TGTGCCAGCAATAAGGGCTTGGGTTTAGCTACGCAGTATTTT.

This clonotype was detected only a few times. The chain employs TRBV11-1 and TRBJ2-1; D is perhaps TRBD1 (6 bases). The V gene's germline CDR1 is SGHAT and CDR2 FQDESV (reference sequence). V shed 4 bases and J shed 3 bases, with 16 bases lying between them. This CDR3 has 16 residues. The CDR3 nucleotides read TGTGCCAGCAGCTGGCTCCAGGGGATTTTCTACAATGAGCAGTTCTTC. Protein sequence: CASSWLQGIFYNEQFF.

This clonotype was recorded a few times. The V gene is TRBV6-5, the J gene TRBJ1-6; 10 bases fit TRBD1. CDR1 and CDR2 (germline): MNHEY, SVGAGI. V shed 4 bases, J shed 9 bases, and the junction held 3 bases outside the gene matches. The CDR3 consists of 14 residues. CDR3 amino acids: CASSWTGGGSPLHF. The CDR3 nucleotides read TGTGCCAGCAGTTGGACAGGGGGGGGTTCACCCCTCCACTTT.

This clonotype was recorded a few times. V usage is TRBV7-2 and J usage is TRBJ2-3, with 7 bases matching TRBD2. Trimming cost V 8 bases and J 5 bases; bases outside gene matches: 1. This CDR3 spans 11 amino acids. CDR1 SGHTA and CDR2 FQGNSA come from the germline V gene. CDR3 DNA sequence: TGTGCCAGCTGGGAGGGAGATACGCAGTATTTT. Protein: CASWEGDTQYF.